This entry describes one T cell receptor (beta chain). The antigen is unknown. This entry comes from a study of OX40 agonist ivuxolimab in advanced cancers. Whole-study results and caveats: At 0.1 to 3.0 mg/kg and by week 6, CD4+ and CD8+ T cells in the blood had expanded clonally.

Blood samples were obtained at baseline, cycle 4 day 1, and cycle 7 day 1. After removal of 5 bases from V and 4 bases from J, the junction contained 3 bases not matched to a gene. The CDR3 is made up of 13 amino acids. Per germline, CDR1 MGHDK and CDR2 SYGVNS. Libraries were prepared by immunoSEQ multiplex PCR; TCRdb keeps only in-frame clonotypes and omits some of them. The sample shows approximately 90,000 clones, 70% to 90% of them seen only once. V usage is TRBV25-1 and J usage is TRBJ2-5; TRBD2 matches at 8 bases. This receptor was taken from an adult with an advanced solid tumor such as melanoma, head and neck, liver or kidney cancer. This sample comprised CD4+ or CD8+ T cells sorted from blood, obtained in a trial of the OX40 agonist ivuxolimab. CDR3 DNA sequence: TGTGCCAGCAGTAGCGGGGGTCTAGAGACCCAGTACTTC. Its translation is CASSSGGLETQYF.